These 15 T cell receptor beta chains originate from one sample sequenced in a study of CD8 T cells in Susac syndrome. Random hexamers served to reverse transcribe about 0.5 to 1 ug RNA. TCRdb passed the immunoSEQ multiplex PCR reads through MiXCR, listing each CDR3 protein once. The profile shows under 250,000 distinct CDR3 sequences, 90% to 95% of them singletons. The sequenced sample was CD4+ T cells from PBMCs. Every receptor here comes from a human donor with multiple sclerosis.

The CDR3 here is CASSDLTSAGGRTYNEQFF. In nucleotides, the CDR3 is TGTGCCAGTAGTGACCTAACTAGCGCCGGAGGACGGACCTACAATGAGCAGTTCTTC. The chain uses TRBV19 and TRBJ2-1; 7 bases are shared with TRBD2. Germline V gene sequence: CDR1 LNHDA, CDR2 SQIVND (reference sequence). With 5 bases clipped from V and 2 bases from J, the junction kept 18 bases outside the gene matches. This CDR3 has 19 residues. The full variable domain, completed using reference TRBV19 and TRBJ2-1, is DGGITQSPKYLFRKEGQNVTLSCEQNLNHDAMYWYRQDPGQGLRLIYYSQIVNDFQKGDIAEGYSVSREKKESFPLTVTSAQKNPTAFYLCASSDLTSAGGRTYNEQFFGPGTRLTVL.

The V and J genes are TRBV7-9 and TRBJ2-7; 9 bases are a match to TRBD2. V shed 3 bases and J 5 bases; nucleotides not matched to a gene: 8. Looked up from germline, CDR1 is SEHNR and CDR2 is FQNEAQ (reference sequence). CDR3 length equals 15 residues. CDR3 loop: CASSLSRGGLDEQYF. The CDR3 DNA sequence: TGTGCCAGCAGCTTGTCGCGGGGGGGCCTGGACGAGCAGTACTTC. The full variable domain, completed using reference TRBV7-9 and TRBJ2-7, is DTGVSQNPRHKITKRGQNVTFRCDPISEHNRLYWYRQTLGQGPEFLTYFQNEAQLEKSRLLSDRFSAERPKGSFSTLEIQRTEQGDSAMYLCASSLSRGGLDEQYFGPGTRLTVT.

The chain uses TRBV5-1 and TRBJ2-7; D is unclear. Looked up from germline, CDR1 is SGHRS and CDR2 is YFSETQ. The ends were cut back, 0 bases at V and 7 bases at J, with 8 bases in the middle. The CDR3 contains 12 residues. The CDR3 reads CASSLAKWEQYV. CDR3 sequence (DNA): TGCGCCAGCAGCTTGGCCAAATGGGAGCAGTACGTC.

CDR3 bases: TGTGCCTGGAGCGGGGACAGGGGTCAGCCCCAGCATTTT. Amino acid sequence: CAWSGDRGQPQHF. The chain joins TRBV30 to TRBJ1-5, with TRBD1 matching 10 bases. J gave up 6 bases and V 3 bases, and 2 bases lay outside the gene matches. Per germline, CDR1 GTSNPN and CDR2 SVGIG (reference sequence). The CDR3 is 13 residues long.

CDR3: CASSPGELFF. DNA for the CDR3: TGTGCCAGCTCACCAGGGGAGCTGTTTTTT. This rearrangement joins TRBV18 to TRBJ2-2; D not resolved. V shed 2 bases and J shed 8 bases, with 0 bases lying between them. The CDR3 totals 10 residues. Germline V gene sequence: CDR1 KGHSH, CDR2 LQKENI.

The V call is TRBV24-1, the J call TRBJ2-3, with 8 bases fitting TRBD1. J was trimmed by 3 bases and V by 7 bases; bases with no gene match: 2. This CDR3 has 13 residues. The germline V gene encodes CDR1 KGHDR and CDR2 SFDVKD. The CDR3 region is CATRDRVTDTQYF. Here the CDR3 DNA reads TGTGCCACCAGGGACAGGGTGACAGATACGCAGTATTTT.

The J gene is TRBJ1-1, the V gene TRBV3-1; TRBD1 is a possible D gene (6 bases). There are 14 residues in the CDR3. Trimming took 3 bases from V and 3 from J, leaving 11 bases between them. Germline lookup yields CDR1 LGHDT and CDR2 YNNKEL (reference sequence). The DNA for the CDR3 is TGTGCCAGCAGCCATCGTGGACAGTACACTGAAGCTTTCTTT. Protein product: CASSHRGQYTEAFF.

V gene TRBV28 combines with J gene TRBJ1-5; 8 nucleotides align to TRBD1. CDR1 is MDHEN, CDR2 SYDVKM, per germline. V was pared by 6 bases and J by 1 base, with 5 bases of the junction left unmatched. There are 15 residues in the CDR3. CDR3: CASRPTGASNQPQHF. As DNA, the CDR3 is TGTGCCAGCAGGCCGACAGGGGCGAGCAATCAGCCCCAGCATTTT.

This chain connects TRBV20-1 to TRBJ1-1, with D uncertain. The V gene lost 1 base and the J gene lost 6 bases, with 15 bases spanning the gap. This CDR3 has 14 amino acids. The V gene's germline CDR1 is DFQATT and CDR2 SNEGSKA (reference sequence). Here the CDR3 DNA reads TGCAGTGCTAGAGTGTCGGGCGAAGGTCCTGAAGCTTTCTTT. Its protein is CSARVSGEGPEAFF.

The rearrangement joins TRBV21-1 to TRBJ2-5; the D call TRBD1 from the table was never checked on the DNA. TRBV21-1 is shown as a pseudogene. This CDR3 has 18 amino acids. This CDR3 is CASSKGAPGQGSWETQYF. CDR3 DNA sequence: TGTGCCAGCAGCAAAGGGGCTCCGGGACAGGGGTCGTGGGAGACCCAGTACTTC.

This clonotype was detected only a few times. The CDR3 reads CATSDLGAQYF. CDR3 sequence (DNA): TGTGCCACCAGTGATTTAGGCGCGCAGTATTTT. This chain links TRBV24-1 with TRBJ2-3; the D is unclear. Germline V gene data show CDR1 as KGHDR and CDR2 as SFDVKD. This CDR3 is built from 11 residues. Trimming removed 1 base from V and 10 bases from J, with 5 bases in between.

This sequence joins TRBV2 and TRBJ1-2; 10 bases are shared with TRBD1. J was trimmed by 7 bases and V by 3 bases; bases with no gene match: 5. Germline CDR1 is SNHLY and CDR2 is FYNNEI. The length of the CDR3 is 14 residues. CDR3 in amino acids: CASSDMDRGFGYTF. The CDR3 nucleotides are TGTGCCAGCAGTGATATGGACAGGGGGTTTGGCTACACCTTC.

As DNA, the CDR3 is TGTGCCAGCAGCCGGGGACTAGCGGACGCAGATACGCAGTATTTT. It codes for CASSRGLADADTQYF. This chain joins TRBV7-3 and TRBJ2-3, with 11 bases aligning to TRBD2. The V gene's germline CDR1 is SGHTA and CDR2 FQGTGA. V was clipped by 5 bases and J by 4 bases; unmatched bases: 5. The CDR3 length is 15 residues.

The V and J genes are TRBV19 and TRBJ1-2, with unresolved D. CDR3 size: 13 residues. V lost 0 bases, J lost 6 bases, and 8 bases lay in between. Germline lookup yields CDR1 LNHDA and CDR2 SQIVND (reference sequence). The CDR3 DNA sequence: TGTGCCAGTAGTATAGAGGGGATGGATGGCTACACCTTC. This sequence encodes CASSIEGMDGYTF.

The count of this clonotype is one. The V gene is TRBV4-2, the J gene TRBJ2-7; possibly TRBD1 or TRBD2 for D (6 bases each). CDR3 length equals 18 residues. CDR1 and CDR2 from the germline V gene are LGHNA and YNFKEQ. Deletions cut 0 bases from V and 2 bases from J, with 20 bases between. CDR3 in DNA: TGTGCCAGCAGCCAAGAGTTGGAGGGGGGAGGACACCCCTACGAGCAGTACGTC. It specifies CASSQELEGGGHPYEQYV.